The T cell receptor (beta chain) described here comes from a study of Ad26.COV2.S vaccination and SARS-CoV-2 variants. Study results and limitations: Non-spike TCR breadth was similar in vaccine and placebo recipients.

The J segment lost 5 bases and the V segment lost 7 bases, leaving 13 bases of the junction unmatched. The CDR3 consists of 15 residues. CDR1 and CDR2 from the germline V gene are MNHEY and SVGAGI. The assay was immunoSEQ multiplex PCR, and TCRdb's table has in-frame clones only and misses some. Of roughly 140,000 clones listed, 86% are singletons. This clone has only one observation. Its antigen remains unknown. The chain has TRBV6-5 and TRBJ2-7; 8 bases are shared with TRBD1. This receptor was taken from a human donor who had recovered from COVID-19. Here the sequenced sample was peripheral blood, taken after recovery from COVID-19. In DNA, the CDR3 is TGTGCCAGCAACCCGACCGGGACAGGTGGCCACGAGCAGTACTTC. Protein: CASNPTGTGGHEQYF.